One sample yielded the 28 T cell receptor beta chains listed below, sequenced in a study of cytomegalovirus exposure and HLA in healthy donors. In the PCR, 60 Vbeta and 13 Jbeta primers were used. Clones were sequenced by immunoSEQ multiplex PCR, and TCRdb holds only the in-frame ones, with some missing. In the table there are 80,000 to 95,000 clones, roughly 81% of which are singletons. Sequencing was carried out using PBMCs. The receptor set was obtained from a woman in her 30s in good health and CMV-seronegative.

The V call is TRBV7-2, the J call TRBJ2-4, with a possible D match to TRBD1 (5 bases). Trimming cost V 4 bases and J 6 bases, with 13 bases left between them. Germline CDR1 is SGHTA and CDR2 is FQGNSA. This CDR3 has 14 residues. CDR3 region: CASSSSGAPNIQYF. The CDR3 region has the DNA TGTGCCAGCAGCTCCAGTGGGGCCCCAAACATTCAGTACTTC. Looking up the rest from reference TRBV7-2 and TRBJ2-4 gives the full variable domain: GAGVSQSPSNKVTEKGKDVELRCDPISGHTALYWYRQSLGQGLEFLIYFQGNSAPDKSGLPSDRFSAERTGGSVSTLTIQRTQQEDSAVYLCASSSSGAPNIQYFGAGTRLSVL.

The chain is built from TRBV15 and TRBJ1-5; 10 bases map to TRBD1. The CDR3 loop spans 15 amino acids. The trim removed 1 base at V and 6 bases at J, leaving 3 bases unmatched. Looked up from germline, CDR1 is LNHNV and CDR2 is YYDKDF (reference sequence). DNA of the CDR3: TGTGCCACCAGCAGAGGAGGGGACAGGGGTCAGCCCCAGCATTTT. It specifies CATSRGGDRGQPQHF. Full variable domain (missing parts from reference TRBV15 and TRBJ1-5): DAMVIQNPRYQVTQFGKPVTLSCSQTLNHNVMYWYQQKSSQAPKLLFHYYDKDFNNEADTPDNFQSRRPNTSFCFLDIRSPGLGDTAMYLCATSRGGDRGQPQHFGDGTRLSIL.

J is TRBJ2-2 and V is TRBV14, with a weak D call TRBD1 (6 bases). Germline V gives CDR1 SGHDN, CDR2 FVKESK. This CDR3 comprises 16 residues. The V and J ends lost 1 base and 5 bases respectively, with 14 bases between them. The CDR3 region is CASSQVGRTVTGELFF. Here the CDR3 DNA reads TGTGCCAGCAGCCAAGTAGGTCGGACAGTTACCGGGGAGCTGTTTTTT.

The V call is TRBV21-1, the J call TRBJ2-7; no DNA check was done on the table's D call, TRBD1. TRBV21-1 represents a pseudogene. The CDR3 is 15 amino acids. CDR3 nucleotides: TGTGCCAGCAGCAAAGCCAGGGGGGTCTCCTACGAGCAGTACTTC. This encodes CASSKARGVSYEQYF.

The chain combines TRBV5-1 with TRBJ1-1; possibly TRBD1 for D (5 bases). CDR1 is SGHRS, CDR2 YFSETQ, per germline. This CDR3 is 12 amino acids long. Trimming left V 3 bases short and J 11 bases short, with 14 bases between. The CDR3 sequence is CASSSTGLPAFF. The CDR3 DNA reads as TGCGCCAGCAGCTCAACAGGTTTGCCGGCTTTCTTT.

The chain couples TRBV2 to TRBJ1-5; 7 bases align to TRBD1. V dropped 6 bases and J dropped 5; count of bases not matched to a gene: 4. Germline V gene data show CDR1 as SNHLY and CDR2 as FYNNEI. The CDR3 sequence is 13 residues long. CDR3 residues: CASSGTVDQPQHF. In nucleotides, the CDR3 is TGTGCCAGCAGCGGGACAGTTGATCAGCCCCAGCATTTT.

The CDR3 is CASSFGGEYGYTF. CDR3 bases: TGTGCCAGCAGTTTTGGGGGCGAGTATGGCTACACCTTC. The chain recombines TRBV28 with TRBJ1-2, with a weak D call TRBD1 (6 bases). CDR1 is MDHEN, CDR2 SYDVKM, per germline. The CDR3 is 13 residues long. V was pared by 3 bases and J by 5 bases, with 10 bases between.

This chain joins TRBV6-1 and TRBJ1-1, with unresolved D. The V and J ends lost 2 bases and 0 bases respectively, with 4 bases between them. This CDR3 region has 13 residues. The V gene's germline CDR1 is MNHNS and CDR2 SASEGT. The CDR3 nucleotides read TGTGCCAGCAGTGAAATAGTGAACACTGAAGCTTTCTTT. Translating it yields CASSEIVNTEAFF.

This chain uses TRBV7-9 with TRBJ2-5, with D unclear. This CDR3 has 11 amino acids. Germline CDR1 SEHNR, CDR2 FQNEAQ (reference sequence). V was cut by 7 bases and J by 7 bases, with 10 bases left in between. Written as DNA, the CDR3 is TGTGCCAGCACCCACTCAGGGACCCAGTACTTC. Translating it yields CASTHSGTQYF.

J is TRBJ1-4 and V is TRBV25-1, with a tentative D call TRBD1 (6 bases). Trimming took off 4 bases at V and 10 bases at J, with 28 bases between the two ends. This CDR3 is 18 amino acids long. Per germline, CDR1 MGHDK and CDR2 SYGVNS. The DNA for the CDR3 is TGTGCCAGCAGTGCCGGGGCACGAAGGGAGTCCGGCAGGGGAAAACTGTTTTTT. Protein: CASSAGARRESGRGKLFF.

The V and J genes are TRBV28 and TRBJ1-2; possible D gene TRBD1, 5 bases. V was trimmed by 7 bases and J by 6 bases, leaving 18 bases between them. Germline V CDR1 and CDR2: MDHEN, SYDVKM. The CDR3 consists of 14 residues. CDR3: CASIETHRGDGYTF. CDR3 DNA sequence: TGTGCCAGCATCGAGACCCACCGGGGGGATGGCTACACCTTC.

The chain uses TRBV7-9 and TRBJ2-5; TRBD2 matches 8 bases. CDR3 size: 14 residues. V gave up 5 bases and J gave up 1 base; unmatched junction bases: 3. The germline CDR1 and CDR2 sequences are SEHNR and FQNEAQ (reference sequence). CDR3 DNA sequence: TGTGCCAGCAGCCCGACTAGCGCCCAAGAGACCCAGTACTTC. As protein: CASSPTSAQETQYF.

For the CDR3, the DNA is TGTGCCAGCAGCTTTTTACAGGACAATCAGCCCCAGCATTTT. Its translation is CASSFLQDNQPQHF. The chain recombines TRBV5-6 with TRBJ1-5; D is perhaps TRBD1 (5 bases). Germline CDR1 is SGHDT and CDR2 is YYEEEE. Trimming took off 2 bases at V and 3 bases at J, with 9 bases between the two ends. This CDR3 has 14 residues.

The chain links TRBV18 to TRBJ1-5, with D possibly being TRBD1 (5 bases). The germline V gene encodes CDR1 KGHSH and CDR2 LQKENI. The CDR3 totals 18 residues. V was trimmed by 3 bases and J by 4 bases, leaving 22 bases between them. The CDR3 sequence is CASSPLAFGRAENQPQHF. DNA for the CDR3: TGTGCCAGCTCACCCCTAGCGTTCGGCAGGGCCGAGAATCAGCCCCAGCATTTT.

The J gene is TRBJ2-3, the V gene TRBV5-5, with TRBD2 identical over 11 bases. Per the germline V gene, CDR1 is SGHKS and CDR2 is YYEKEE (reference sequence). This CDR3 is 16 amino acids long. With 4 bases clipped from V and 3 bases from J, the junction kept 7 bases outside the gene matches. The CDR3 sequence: CASSPRLAGRTDTQYF. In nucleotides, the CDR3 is TGTGCCAGCAGCCCTCGACTAGCGGGAAGGACAGATACGCAGTATTTT.

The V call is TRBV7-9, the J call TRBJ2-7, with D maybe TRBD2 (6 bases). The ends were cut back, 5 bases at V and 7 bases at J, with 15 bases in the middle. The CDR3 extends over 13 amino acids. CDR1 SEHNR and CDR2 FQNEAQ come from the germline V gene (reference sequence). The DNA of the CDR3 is TGTGCCAGCAGCCTCACGGGGGTTCCGGAGCAGTACTTC. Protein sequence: CASSLTGVPEQYF.

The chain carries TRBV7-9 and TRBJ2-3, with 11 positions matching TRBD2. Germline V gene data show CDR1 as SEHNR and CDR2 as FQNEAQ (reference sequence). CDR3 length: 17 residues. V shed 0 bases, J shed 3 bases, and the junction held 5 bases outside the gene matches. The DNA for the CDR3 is TGTGCCAGCAGCTTAGCGCTAGCGGGAGGAGGTACAGATACGCAGTATTTT. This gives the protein CASSLALAGGGTDTQYF.

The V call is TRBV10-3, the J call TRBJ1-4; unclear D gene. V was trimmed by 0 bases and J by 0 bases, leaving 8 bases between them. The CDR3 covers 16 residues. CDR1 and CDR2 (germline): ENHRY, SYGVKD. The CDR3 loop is CAISESPGTTNEKLFF. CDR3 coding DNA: TGTGCCATCAGTGAGTCGCCGGGGACAACTAATGAAAAACTGTTTTTT.

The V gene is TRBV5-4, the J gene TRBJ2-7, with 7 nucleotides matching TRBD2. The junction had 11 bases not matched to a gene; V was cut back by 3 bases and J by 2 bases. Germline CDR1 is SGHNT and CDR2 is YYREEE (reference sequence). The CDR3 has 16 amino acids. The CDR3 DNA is TGTGCCAGCAGCTCTCACAGTGGGAGCGGGACCTACGAGCAGTACTTC. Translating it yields CASSSHSGSGTYEQYF.

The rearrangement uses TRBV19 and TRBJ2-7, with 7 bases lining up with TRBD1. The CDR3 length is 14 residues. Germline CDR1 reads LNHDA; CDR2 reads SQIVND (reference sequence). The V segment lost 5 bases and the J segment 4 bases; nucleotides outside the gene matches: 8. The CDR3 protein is CASSVRDSAYEQYF. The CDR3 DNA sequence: TGTGCCAGTAGTGTCCGGGACAGTGCATACGAGCAGTACTTC.

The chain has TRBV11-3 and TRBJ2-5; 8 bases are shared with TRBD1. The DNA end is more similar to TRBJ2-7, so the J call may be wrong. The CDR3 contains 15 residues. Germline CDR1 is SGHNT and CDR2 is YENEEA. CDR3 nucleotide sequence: TGTGCCAGCAGCCCCGGACAGGGTAAAACCTACGAGCAGTACTTC. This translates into CASSPGQGKTYEQYF.

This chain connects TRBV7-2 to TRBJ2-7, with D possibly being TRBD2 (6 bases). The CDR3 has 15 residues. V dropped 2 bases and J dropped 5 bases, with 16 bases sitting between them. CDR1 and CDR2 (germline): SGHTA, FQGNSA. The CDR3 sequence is CASSLYASEVHEQYF. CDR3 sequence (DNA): TGTGCCAGCAGCTTATATGCTAGCGAAGTCCACGAGCAGTACTTC.

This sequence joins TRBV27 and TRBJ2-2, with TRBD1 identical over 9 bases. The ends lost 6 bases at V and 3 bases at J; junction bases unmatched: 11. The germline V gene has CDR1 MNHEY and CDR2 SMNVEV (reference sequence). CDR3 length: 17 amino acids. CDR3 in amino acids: CASSGIQGAWDTGELFF. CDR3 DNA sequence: TGTGCCAGCAGCGGAATACAGGGGGCCTGGGACACCGGGGAGCTGTTTTTT.

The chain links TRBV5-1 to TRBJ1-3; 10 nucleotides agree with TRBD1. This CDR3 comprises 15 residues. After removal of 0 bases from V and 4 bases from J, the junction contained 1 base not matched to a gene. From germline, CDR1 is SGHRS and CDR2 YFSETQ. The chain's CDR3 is CASSLEGQGGNTIYF. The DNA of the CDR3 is TGCGCCAGCAGCTTGGAGGGACAGGGGGGAAACACCATATATTTT.

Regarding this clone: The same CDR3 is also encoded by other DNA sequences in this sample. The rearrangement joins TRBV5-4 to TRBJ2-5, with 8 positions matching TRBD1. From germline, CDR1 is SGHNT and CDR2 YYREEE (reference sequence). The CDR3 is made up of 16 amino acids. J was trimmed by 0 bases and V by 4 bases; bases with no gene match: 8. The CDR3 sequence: CASSDRGRHYQETQYF. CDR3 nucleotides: TGTGCCAGCAGCGACAGGGGCCGCCACTACCAAGAGACCCAGTACTTC.

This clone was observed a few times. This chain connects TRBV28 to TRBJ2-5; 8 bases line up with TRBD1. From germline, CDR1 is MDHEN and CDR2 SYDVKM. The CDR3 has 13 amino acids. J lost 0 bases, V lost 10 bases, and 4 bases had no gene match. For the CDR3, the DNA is TGTGCCACCACCAGGGGGCACCAAGAGACCCAGTACTTC. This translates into CATTRGHQETQYF. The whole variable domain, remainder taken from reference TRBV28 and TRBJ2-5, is DVKVTQSSRYLVKRTGEKVFLECVQDMDHENMFWYRQDPGLGLRLIYFSYDVKMKEKGDIPEGYSVSREKKERFSLILESASTNQTSMYLCATTRGHQETQYFGPGTRLLVL.

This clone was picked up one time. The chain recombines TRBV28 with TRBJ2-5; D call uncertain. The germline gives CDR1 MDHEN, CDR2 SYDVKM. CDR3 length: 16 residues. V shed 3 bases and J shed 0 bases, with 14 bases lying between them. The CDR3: CASSFRQALNQETQYF. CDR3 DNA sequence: TGTGCCAGCAGTTTTCGCCAGGCCCTGAACCAAGAGACCCAGTACTTC.

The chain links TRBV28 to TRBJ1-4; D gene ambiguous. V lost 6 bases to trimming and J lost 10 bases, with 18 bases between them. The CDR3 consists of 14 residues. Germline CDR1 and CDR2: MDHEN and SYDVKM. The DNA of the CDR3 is TGTGCCAGCAGGCCGAGCCTATTATCGTTAAAACTGTTTTTT. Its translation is CASRPSLLSLKLFF. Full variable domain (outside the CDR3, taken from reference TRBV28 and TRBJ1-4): DVKVTQSSRYLVKRTGEKVFLECVQDMDHENMFWYRQDPGLGLRLIYFSYDVKMKEKGDIPEGYSVSREKKERFSLILESASTNQTSMYLCASRPSLLSLKLFFGSGTQLSVL.